These 15 T cell receptor beta chains were all obtained from the same sample, sequenced in a study of blood T cells in healthy people across ages. It was with a sample-barcoded 5' primer and a J-beta primer mix that a second PCR of roughly 6 to 12 cycles was run. Each CDR3 protein gets one entry after TCRdb re-called the 5' RACE reads with MiXCR. The sample has about 1.8 million distinct CDR3 sequences, just under 50% seen once; the top ten hold roughly 2%. Sequenced material: blood. The receptors shown here come from a woman between 35 and 50 years old in good health.

The CDR3 nucleotides read TGTGCCAGCAGTTACGCCGTCGACAGGCGCAACCAAGAGACCCAGTACTTC. It translates to CASSYAVDRRNQETQYF. This chain connects TRBV6-2 or TRBV6-3 to TRBJ2-5; possibly TRBD1 for D (6 bases). The germline CDR1 and CDR2 sequences are MNHEY and SVGEGT. The CDR3 consists of 17 residues. Trimming took 2 bases from V and 0 from J, leaving 16 bases between them.

The genes are TRBV18 and TRBJ1-5, with 9 positions matching TRBD1. The germline V gene has CDR1 KGHSH and CDR2 LQKENI. The CDR3 runs 18 residues. J was trimmed by 2 bases and V by 6 bases; bases with no gene match: 14. CDR3 loop: CASSSGTGNSIGNQPQHF. The CDR3 bases are TGTGCCAGCTCTTCGGGGACAGGGAATTCTATAGGCAATCAGCCCCAGCATTTT.

The chain recombines TRBV12-5 with TRBJ1-2; 7 nucleotides align to TRBD1. The CDR3 sequence is 15 residues long. In germline, CDR1 is LGHNT, CDR2 FRNRAP. Germline trimming cut 1 base from V and 6 bases from J; bases unmatched to any gene: 8. CDR3 nucleotide sequence: TGTGCTAGTGGTTTGGGGAGGGGGACAGAGAATGGCTACACCTTC. This encodes CASGLGRGTENGYTF.

There are a few counts of this clonotype. CDR3 coding DNA: TGTGCCAGCAGCGTTGGACTGTACCAAGAGACCCAGTACTTC. Its translation: CASSVGLYQETQYF. This chain connects TRBV7-2 to TRBJ2-5; TRBD2 is a possible D gene (5 bases). Germline V gene data show CDR1 as SGHTA and CDR2 as FQGNSA. The length of the CDR3 is 14 residues. Between the trimmed V and J ends, which lost 5 bases and 0 bases, there was a span of 10 bases.

With respect to this clonotype: It is likely a read error, because the conserved phenylalanine at the end of the CDR3 is missing. This rearrangement joins TRBV28 to TRBJ2-5; possibly TRBD1 for D (6 bases). CDR3 length equals 14 residues. Trimming took off 6 bases at V and 7 bases at J, with 18 bases between the two ends. In germline, CDR1 is MDHEN, CDR2 SYDVKM. CDR3 in amino acids: CASSLDRGRGTQYV. CDR3 DNA: TGTGCCAGCAGCCTGGACAGAGGAAGGGGGACCCAGTACGTC.

Regarding this clonotype: A read error may account for a junction end that differs from germline. The genes are TRBV4-3 and TRBJ2-1; D unclear. The germline V gene encodes CDR1 LGHNA and CDR2 YSLEER. The CDR3 has 14 amino acids. CDR3 protein: CAGSQVPESNEQFF. DNA of the CDR3: TGCGCCGGCAGCCAAGTACCTGAGTCCAATGAGCAGTTCTTC.

The CDR3 sequence is CASSLRRVDSPLHF. The CDR3 nucleotides read TGTGCCAGCAGCTTACGCAGGGTAGATTCACCCCTCCACTTT. The rearrangement joins TRBV7-2 to TRBJ1-6; maybe TRBD1 (5 bases). CDR3 length equals 14 residues. Germline assignment: CDR1 SGHTA and CDR2 FQGNSA. V gave up 2 bases and J gave up 8 bases, with 10 bases separating them.

This rearrangement joins TRBV6-2 or TRBV6-3 to TRBJ1-2, with no clear D. The ends were cut back, 2 bases at V and 2 bases at J, with 9 bases in the middle. The CDR3 loop spans 14 amino acids. Germline CDR1 MNHEY, CDR2 SVGEGT. Here the CDR3 reads CASSYGVLNYGYTF. Written as DNA, the CDR3 is TGTGCCAGCAGTTACGGGGTACTCAACTATGGCTACACCTTC.

The rearrangement links TRBV6-5 to TRBJ1-1; D may be TRBD1 (5 bases). From germline, CDR1 is MNHEY and CDR2 SVGAGI. This CDR3 is built from 14 residues. V lost 0 bases and J lost 6, with 11 bases in between. CDR3 bases: TGTGCCAGCAGTTACTCGAGAGAGGGGTCTGAAGCTTTCTTT. Amino acids: CASSYSREGSEAFF.

The chain links TRBV19 to TRBJ2-1, with a possible D match to TRBD2 (5 bases). V dropped 0 bases and J dropped 1 base, with 13 bases sitting between them. This CDR3 region has 17 residues. The germline V gene has CDR1 LNHDA and CDR2 SQIVND (reference sequence). The CDR3 is CASSIDPPGSSYNEQFF. The CDR3, as DNA: TGTGCCAGTAGTATAGACCCACCTGGGAGTTCCTACAATGAGCAGTTCTTC.

The V and J genes are TRBV19 and TRBJ2-1; 9 bases match TRBD2. CDR3 length equals 15 residues. Per germline, CDR1 LNHDA and CDR2 SQIVND (reference sequence). After removal of 2 bases from V and 7 bases from J, the junction contained 6 bases not matched to a gene. The CDR3 coding sequence is TGTGCCAGTAGTATACGCGGGGGGGCACTAAATGAGCAGTTCTTC. Its translation: CASSIRGGALNEQFF.

This sequence joins TRBV13 and TRBJ1-2, with 7 bases aligning to TRBD1. Germline loops: CDR1 PRHDT, CDR2 FYEKMQ (reference sequence). The CDR3 consists of 14 residues. With 4 bases clipped from V and 7 bases from J, the junction kept 9 bases outside the gene matches. CDR3 loop: CASSSTPQGSGYTF. CDR3 in DNA: TGTGCCAGCAGCTCAACCCCACAGGGGTCTGGCTACACCTTC.

The J gene is TRBJ1-2, the V gene TRBV6-5, with 9 bases fitting TRBD1. Germline CDR1 MNHEY, CDR2 SVGAGI. J lost 6 bases, V lost 8 bases, and 4 bases had no gene match. The CDR3 has 12 amino acids. The chain's CDR3 is CASEDRGNGYTF. The CDR3 DNA is TGTGCCAGCGAAGACAGGGGGAATGGCTACACCTTC.

This rearrangement joins TRBV6-6 to TRBJ2-1; 7 nucleotides match TRBD2. Germline V gene data show CDR1 as MNHNY and CDR2 as SVGAGI (reference sequence). The CDR3 is 14 amino acids. V lost 7 bases to trimming and J lost 5 bases; unmatched junction nucleotides: 8. In DNA form, the CDR3 reads TGTGCCAGCAAGGGCAGCGGGGTCAACAATGAGCAGTTCTTC. Encoded protein: CASKGSGVNNEQFF.

This clonotype was counted a few times. The J gene is TRBJ2-1, the V gene TRBV29-1, with D perhaps TRBD1 or TRBD2 (5 bases each). Trimming stripped 3 bases from V and 3 bases from J, with 15 bases between. The CDR3 runs 15 residues. Germline CDR1 SQVTM, CDR2 ANQGSEA. The CDR3 loop is CSVDLRDLGYNEQFF. CDR3 coding DNA: TGCAGCGTTGATCTCCGGGACCTGGGCTACAATGAGCAGTTCTTC.